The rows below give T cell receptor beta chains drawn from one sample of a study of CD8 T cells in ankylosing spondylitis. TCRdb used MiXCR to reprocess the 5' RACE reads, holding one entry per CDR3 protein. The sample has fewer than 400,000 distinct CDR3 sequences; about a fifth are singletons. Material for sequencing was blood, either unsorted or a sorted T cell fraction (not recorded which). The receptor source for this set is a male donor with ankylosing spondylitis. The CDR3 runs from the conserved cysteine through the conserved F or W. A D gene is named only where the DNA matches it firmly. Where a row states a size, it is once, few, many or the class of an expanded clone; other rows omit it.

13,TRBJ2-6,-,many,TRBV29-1,TGCAGCGTTGGCCACTCTGGGGCCAACGTCCTGACTTTC,CSVGHSGANVLTF
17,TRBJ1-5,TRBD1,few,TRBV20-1,TGCAGTGCTAGACCCTCAGGCGGGACAGTTCCTAGCCAGCCCCAGCATTTT,CSARPSGGTVPSQPQHF
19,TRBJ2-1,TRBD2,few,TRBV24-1,TGTGCCACCAGTGATACATCCCCCTTGAGGGCGGGAGTAATCGAGGAGCAGTTCTTC,CATSDTSPLRAGVIEEQFF
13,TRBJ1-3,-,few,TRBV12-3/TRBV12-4,TGTGCCAGCACCGGGACAACTGGAAACACCATATATTTT,CASTGTTGNTIYF
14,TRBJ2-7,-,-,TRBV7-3,TGTGCCAGCAGCTTTACTCCGGTCTCCTACGAGCAGTACTTC,CASSFTPVSYEQYF
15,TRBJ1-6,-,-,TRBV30,TGTGCCTGGAGTGGGGCGCAGCGCGTGGGATCACCCCTCCACTTT,CAWSGAQRVGSPLHF
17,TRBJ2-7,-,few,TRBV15,TGTGCCACCAGCCCCGGGGTGTTCCGGGGTGGATTCTACGAGCAGTACTTC,CATSPGVFRGGFYEQYF
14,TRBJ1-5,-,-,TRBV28,TGTGCCAGCAGTTCGGCACCTAGCAATCAGCCCCAGCATTTT,CASSSAPSNQPQHF
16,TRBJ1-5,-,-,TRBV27,TGTGCCAGCAGTTTGCGGGAACTGTATAGCAATCAGCCCCAGCATTTT,CASSLRELYSNQPQHF
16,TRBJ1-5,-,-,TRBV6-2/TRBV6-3,TGTGCCAGCAGTTACACCCCGCTGTGGGGGAATCAGCCCCAGCATTTT,CASSYTPLWGNQPQHF
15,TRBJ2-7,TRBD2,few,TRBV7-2,TGTGCCAGCAGCCCTGGGACTAGCGTTTCCTACGAGCAGTACTTC,CASSPGTSVSYEQYF
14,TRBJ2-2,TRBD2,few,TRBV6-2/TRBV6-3,TGTGCCAGCAGCCGAAGCGGGAGTCACGGGGAGCTGTTTTTT,CASSRSGSHGELFF
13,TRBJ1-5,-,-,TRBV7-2,TGTGCCAGCAGCGGGCAGAGGGATCAGCCCCAGCATTTT,CASSGQRDQPQHF
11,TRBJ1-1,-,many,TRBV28,TGTGCCAGCAGGGGCGACACTGAAGCTTTCTTT,CASRGDTEAFF
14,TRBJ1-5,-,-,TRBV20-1,TGCAGTGCCTCTGGAGGGTATGGCAATCAGCCCCAGCATTTT,CSASGGYGNQPQHF
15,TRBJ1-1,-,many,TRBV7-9,TGTGCCAGCAGCTTAGAGGGGTTGCGGAACACTGAAGCTTTCTTT,CASSLEGLRNTEAFF
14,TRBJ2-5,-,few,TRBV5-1,TGCGCCAGCATCCCCCCGACGGGGATAAAGACCCAGTACTTC,CASIPPTGIKTQYF
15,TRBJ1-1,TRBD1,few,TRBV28,TGTGCCAGCACACCTCCGGACAGGGTTGGCACTGAAGCTTTCTTT,CASTPPDRVGTEAFF
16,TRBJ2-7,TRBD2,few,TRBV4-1,TGCGCCAGCAGCCAAGATCCAGGTAGCGGGAGCTACGAGCAGTACTTC,CASSQDPGSGSYEQYF
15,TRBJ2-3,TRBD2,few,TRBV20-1,TGCAGTGCTAGTGGACTAGCGGGACACACAGATACGCAGTATTTT,CSASGLAGHTDTQYF
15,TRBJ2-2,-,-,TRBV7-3,TGTGCCAGCAGCTTAGTACCCCCTGGTGGCGGGGAGCTGTTTTTT,CASSLVPPGGGELFF
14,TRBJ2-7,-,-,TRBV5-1,TGCGCCAGCAGATACATAGGGCAGGGGTACGAGCAGTACTTC,CASRYIGQGYEQYF
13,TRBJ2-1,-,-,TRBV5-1,TGCGCCAGCAGCACTGGGGGCTACAATGAGCAGTTCTTC,CASSTGGYNEQFF
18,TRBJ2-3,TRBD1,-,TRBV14,TGTGCCAGCAGCCCCTCGATGGCCCTGGACAGGAAGACAGATACGCAGTATTTT,CASSPSMALDRKTDTQYF
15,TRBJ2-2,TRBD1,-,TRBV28,TGTGCCAGCAGTCGATGGACAGGGAGGACCGGGGAGCTGTTTTTT,CASSRWTGRTGELFF
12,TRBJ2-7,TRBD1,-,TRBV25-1,TGTGCCAGCAGTGACTCGACAGGGAGACGGAACTTC,CASSDSTGRRNF
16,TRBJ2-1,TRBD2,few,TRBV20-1,TGCAGTGCTAGATCCCCCGGTGAGCGGGGACGGGGTGAGCAGTTCTTC,CSARSPGERGRGEQFF
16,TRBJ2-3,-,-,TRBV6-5,TGTGCCAGCAGTTACCTGGTGGGTGGAAGCACAGATACGCAGTATTTT,CASSYLVGGSTDTQYF
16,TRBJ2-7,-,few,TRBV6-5,TGTGCCAGCAGTTACTCCGGGTTGGCAGCTAACTACGAGCAGTACTTC,CASSYSGLAANYEQYF
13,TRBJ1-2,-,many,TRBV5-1,TGCGCCAGCAGCTTGGGGGCTAACTATGGCTACACCTTC,CASSLGANYGYTF
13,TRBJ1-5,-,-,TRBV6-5,TGTGCCAGCAGTTCCAGTTTGGGCCGCTCGCAGCATTTT,CASSSSLGRSQHF
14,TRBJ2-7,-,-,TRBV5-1,TGCGCCAGCAGTCAGTCGGTCAACTCCTACGAGCAGTACTTC,CASSQSVNSYEQYF
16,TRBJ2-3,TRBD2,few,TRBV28,TGTGCCAGCAGTCAGTCTAGCGGGAGGTACGCAGATACGCAGTATTTT,CASSQSSGRYADTQYF
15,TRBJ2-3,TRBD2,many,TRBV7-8,TGTGCCAGCAGCTATGCGGGGGGGGCCACAGATACGCAGTATTTT,CASSYAGGATDTQYF
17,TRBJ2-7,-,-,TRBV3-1,TGTGCCAGCAGCCCAGACCACAGCTACAGGGACCGCTACGAGCAGTACTTC,CASSPDHSYRDRYEQYF
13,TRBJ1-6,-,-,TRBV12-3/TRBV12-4,TGTGCCAGCACCAGGGCGACGGGGGCACCCCTCCACTTT,CASTRATGAPLHF
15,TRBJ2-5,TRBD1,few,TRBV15,TGTGCCACCGGAAGGACAGGGGGCTTTCAAGAGACCCAGTACTTC,CATGRTGGFQETQYF
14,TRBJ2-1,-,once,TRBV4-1,TGCGCCAGCAGCCAAGTCGCTAGCAGAGGGAGGCTGTTCTTC,CASSQVASRGRLFF
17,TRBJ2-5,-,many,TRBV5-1,TGCGCCAGCAGCCCCTCTCGGGCTACCAAGTACCAAGAGACCCAGTACTTC,CASSPSRATKYQETQYF
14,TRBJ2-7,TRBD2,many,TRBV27,TGTGCCAGCAGTCTAAGACTAGCGGAGTACGAGCAGTACTTC,CASSLRLAEYEQYF
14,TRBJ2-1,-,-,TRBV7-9,TGTGCCAGCAGCACCCTGGGAGCGGGCCATGAGCAGTTCTTC,CASSTLGAGHEQFF
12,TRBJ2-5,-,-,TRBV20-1,TGCAGTGCTACCCAGGCCCGGGAGACCCAGTACTTC,CSATQARETQYF